Listed below are T cell receptor beta chains from one sample, sequenced in a study of control samples from healthy donors and cancer patients. Measured with immunoSEQ multiplex PCR; TCRdb has only the in-frame clones, and not every one. The sample includes 120,000 to 150,000 clones, 91% of them seen just once. Sequenced material: blood. These receptor sequences come from a man aged 30 to 39 in good health. Both conserved end residues are part of each CDR3. The order of the fields is CDR3 protein, CDR3 DNA, clone size, J gene, D gene, V gene. D genes are given only for firm matches. Rows may omit the clone size; those that give it use once, few, many or a size class.

CDR3: CASSLTGAVSTEAFF
DNA: TGTGCCAGCAGTCTTACAGGGGCGGTGAGCACTGAAGCTTTCTTT
size: NA
J: TRBJ1-1
D: TRBD1
V: TRBV6-5

CDR3: CASSEPLNNQPQHF
DNA: TGTGCCAGCAGTGAGCCCCTTAACAATCAGCCCCAGCATTTT
size: NA
J: TRBJ1-5
D: NA
V: TRBV28

CDR3: CASSLRGTGNTGELFF
DNA: TGTGCCAGCAGCCTCAGGGGGACTGGGAACACCGGGGAGCTGTTTTTT
size: once
J: TRBJ2-2
D: NA
V: TRBV11-1

CDR3: CASSELRNEQFF
DNA: TGTGCCAGCAGTGAATTAAGGAATGAGCAGTTCTTC
size: NA
J: TRBJ2-1
D: NA
V: TRBV25-1

CDR3: CASSKEFREEYGYTF
DNA: TGTGCCAGCAGCAAAGAATTTAGGGAGGAATATGGCTACACCTTC
size: NA
J: TRBJ1-2
D: NA
V: TRBV21-1

CDR3: CASGDGNYGYTF
DNA: TGTGCTAGTGGGGACGGTAACTATGGCTACACCTTC
size: NA
J: TRBJ1-2
D: NA
V: TRBV12-5

CDR3: CASSPGGGGTNYGYTF
DNA: TGTGCCAGCAGCCCGGGTGGGGGCGGAACTAACTATGGCTACACCTTC
size: NA
J: TRBJ1-2
D: NA
V: TRBV5-4

CDR3: CASSLTGGQRETQYF
DNA: TGTGCCAGCAGTTTAACGGGGGGCCAGAGAGAGACCCAGTACTTC
size: NA
J: TRBJ2-5
D: NA
V: TRBV28

CDR3: CASGRGSGANVLTF
DNA: TGCGCCAGCGGCAGGGGAAGTGGGGCCAACGTCCTGACTTTC
size: NA
J: TRBJ2-6
D: NA
V: TRBV4-1

CDR3: CAWRPRDTRTGYTF
DNA: TGTGCCTGGAGGCCACGGGACACGAGGACTGGCTACACCTTC
size: NA
J: TRBJ1-2
D: NA
V: TRBV30

CDR3: CASSESGGEAFF
DNA: TGTGCCAGCAGTGAATCGGGTGGTGAAGCTTTCTTT
size: once
J: TRBJ1-1
D: NA
V: TRBV6-1

CDR3: CASSYEPTGSEQYF
DNA: TGTGCCAGCAGTTACGAGCCGACCGGGAGCGAGCAGTACTTC
size: NA
J: TRBJ2-7
D: NA
V: TRBV6-5

CDR3: CASSLWTSTGRSDTQYF
DNA: TGTGCCAGCAGCTTATGGACATCGACAGGGCGTTCAGATACGCAGTATTTT
size: once
J: TRBJ2-3
D: TRBD1
V: TRBV7-3

CDR3: CASSERRTEAFF
DNA: TGTGCCAGCAGTGAAAGGAGGACTGAAGCTTTCTTT
size: NA
J: TRBJ1-1
D: NA
V: TRBV6-1

CDR3: CASSLSVRFYGYTF
DNA: TGTGCCAGCAGTTTATCGGTCCGATTCTATGGCTACACCTTC
size: few
J: TRBJ1-2
D: NA
V: TRBV28

CDR3: CASSLTYEQYF
DNA: TGTGCCAGCAGCTTAACTTACGAGCAGTACTTC
size: NA
J: TRBJ2-7
D: NA
V: TRBV7-2

CDR3: CASSFPPAGRSTEAFF
DNA: TGTGCCAGCAGCTTCCCGCCAGCGGGGCGTTCCACTGAAGCTTTCTTT
size: NA
J: TRBJ1-1
D: NA
V: TRBV6-6

CDR3: CASQGVSGNTIYF
DNA: TGTGCCTCCCAGGGGGTTTCTGGAAACACCATATATTTT
size: NA
J: TRBJ1-3
D: TRBD1
V: TRBV2

CDR3: CASSLFGQAYEQYF
DNA: TGTGCCAGCAGTCTCTTCGGACAGGCCTACGAGCAGTACTTC
size: NA
J: TRBJ2-7
D: TRBD1
V: TRBV6-5

CDR3: CATSGMSTVNTGELFF
DNA: TGTGCCACCAGTGGTATGAGTACGGTGAACACCGGGGAGCTGTTTTTT
size: NA
J: TRBJ2-2
D: NA
V: TRBV24-1

CDR3: CASRSARFGGYTF
DNA: TGTGCCAGCAGGTCAGCCCGCTTTGGCGGCTACACCTTC
size: NA
J: TRBJ1-2
D: NA
V: TRBV7-9

CDR3: CASSEGYRGRGSYEQYF
DNA: TGTGCCAGCAGTGAAGGGTACAGAGGACGGGGATCCTACGAGCAGTACTTC
size: NA
J: TRBJ2-7
D: NA
V: TRBV2

CDR3: CASSARDRGYEQYF
DNA: TGCGCCAGCAGTGCCCGGGACAGGGGCTACGAGCAGTACTTC
size: NA
J: TRBJ2-7
D: TRBD1
V: TRBV10-1

CDR3: CASGLQGLNTEAFF
DNA: TGTGCCAGCGGCCTACAGGGTTTGAACACTGAAGCTTTCTTT
size: NA
J: TRBJ1-1
D: NA
V: TRBV27

CDR3: CASSIEGFNQPQHF
DNA: TGTGCCAGTAGTATAGAGGGTTTTAATCAGCCCCAGCATTTT
size: NA
J: TRBJ1-5
D: NA
V: TRBV19

CDR3: CASRVTGGAGFNQPQHF
DNA: TGTGCCAGCAGAGTAACAGGGGGCGCGGGTTTCAATCAGCCCCAGCATTTT
size: NA
J: TRBJ1-5
D: TRBD1
V: TRBV28

CDR3: CASSPPGRGSAYNSPLHF
DNA: TGTGCCAGCAGTCCACCGGGGCGAGGTAGCGCGTATAATTCACCCCTCCACTTT
size: NA
J: TRBJ1-6
D: NA
V: TRBV28

CDR3: CASSLDVGGRGYTF
DNA: TGCGCCAGCAGCTTGGACGTTGGGGGCCGAGGCTACACCTTC
size: once
J: TRBJ1-2
D: NA
V: TRBV5-1

CDR3: CASSARDRGAQRFIQYF
DNA: TGTGCCAGTAGTGCAAGGGACAGGGGGGCTCAGCGGTTTATTCAGTACTTC
size: few
J: TRBJ2-4
D: TRBD1
V: TRBV19

CDR3: CASSQAVTAFF
DNA: TGTGCCAGCAGTCAAGCGGTAACGGCTTTCTTT
size: NA
J: TRBJ1-1
D: NA
V: TRBV25-1

CDR3: CASREQGGNQPQHF
DNA: TGTGCCAGCAGGGAACAGGGGGGCAATCAGCCCCAGCATTTT
size: NA
J: TRBJ1-5
D: TRBD1
V: TRBV27

CDR3: CASSEPGRGRENEAFF
DNA: TGTGCCAGCAGCGAACCCGGCAGGGGGCGTGAGAATGAAGCTTTCTTT
size: NA
J: TRBJ1-1
D: TRBD1
V: TRBV6-1

CDR3: CASSLEGRVYGYTF
DNA: TGTGCCAGCAGCTTAGAGGGCAGGGTTTATGGCTACACCTTC
size: NA
J: TRBJ1-2
D: NA
V: TRBV11-2

CDR3: CASSTGYSNQPQHF
DNA: TGTGCCAGCAGTACAGGTTATAGCAATCAGCCCCAGCATTTT
size: NA
J: TRBJ1-5
D: NA
V: TRBV27

CDR3: CASSLLAGVDTQYF
DNA: TGTGCCAGCAGCTTATTAGCGGGGGTAGATACGCAGTATTTT
size: few
J: TRBJ2-3
D: TRBD2
V: TRBV11-1

CDR3: CASRETGELFF
DNA: TGTGCCAGCAGGGAGACCGGGGAGCTGTTTTTT
size: NA
J: TRBJ2-2
D: NA
V: TRBV2

CDR3: CASSLRGEETQYF
DNA: TGCGCCAGCAGCTTGAGGGGTGAGGAGACCCAGTACTTC
size: NA
J: TRBJ2-5
D: NA
V: TRBV5-1

CDR3: CASSLSGEGHGYTF
DNA: TGTGCCAGCAGCTTATCGGGCGAGGGGCATGGCTACACCTTC
size: once
J: TRBJ1-2
D: NA
V: TRBV7-3

CDR3: CASQGVNYGYTF
DNA: TGTGCCAGCCAGGGGGTTAACTATGGCTACACCTTC
size: NA
J: TRBJ1-2
D: TRBD1
V: TRBV7-9

CDR3: CASSLQAGRYEQYF
DNA: TGTGCCAGCAGCCTACAAGCCGGTCGCTACGAGCAGTACTTC
size: NA
J: TRBJ2-7
D: NA
V: TRBV5-4

CDR3: CSASRGNTEAFF
DNA: TGCAGTGCTAGTAGGGGGAACACTGAAGCTTTCTTT
size: NA
J: TRBJ1-1
D: NA
V: TRBV20-1

CDR3: CASSWELNTEAFF
DNA: TGTGCCAGCAGCTGGGAATTGAACACTGAAGCTTTCTTT
size: once
J: TRBJ1-1
D: NA
V: TRBV5-4

CDR3: CASSKLQGRGNQPQHF
DNA: TGTGCCAGCAGTAAACTACAGGGTAGGGGCAATCAGCCCCAGCATTTT
size: NA
J: TRBJ1-5
D: NA
V: TRBV6-2/TRBV6-3

CDR3: CASSLKNTGELFF
DNA: TGTGCCAGCTCACTAAAGAACACCGGGGAGCTGTTTTTT
size: NA
J: TRBJ2-2
D: NA
V: TRBV18

CDR3: CASSDWAFESYTF
DNA: TGTGCCAGCAGTGATTGGGCATTTGAAAGCTACACCTTC
size: NA
J: TRBJ1-2
D: NA
V: TRBV6-1

CDR3: CASTIRPGHEQYF
DNA: TGTGCCAGCACAATCCGGCCAGGGCACGAGCAGTACTTC
size: NA
J: TRBJ2-7
D: NA
V: TRBV27

CDR3: CATSQTGRTLFF
DNA: TGTGCCACCAGCCAAACGGGACGAACACTGTTTTTT
size: NA
J: TRBJ1-4
D: NA
V: TRBV24-1

CDR3: CASGPSAGRTSTDTQYF
DNA: TGTGCTAGTGGTCCCTCCGCCGGCAGGACCAGCACAGATACGCAGTATTTT
size: NA
J: TRBJ2-3
D: NA
V: TRBV12-5

CDR3: CASGLPGLWYGYTF
DNA: TGTGCTAGTGGTTTACCCGGACTCTGGTATGGCTACACCTTC
size: NA
J: TRBJ1-2
D: NA
V: TRBV12-5

CDR3: CAWSWRGGATNEKLFF
DNA: TGTGCCTGGTCTTGGAGGGGGGGAGCAACTAATGAAAAACTGTTTTTT
size: NA
J: TRBJ1-4
D: NA
V: TRBV30

CDR3: CATSIAGARSNNEQFF
DNA: TGCGCCACCAGTATAGCGGGGGCTCGATCCAACAATGAGCAGTTCTTC
size: NA
J: TRBJ2-1
D: TRBD2
V: TRBV5-1

CDR3: CASQGGTGYGYTF
DNA: TGTGCCAGCCAGGGGGGAACAGGGTACGGCTACACCTTC
size: NA
J: TRBJ1-2
D: TRBD1
V: TRBV7-9

CDR3: CASTPSGTGNSPLHF
DNA: TGCGCCAGCACTCCTTCCGGGACAGGCAATTCACCCCTCCACTTT
size: once
J: TRBJ1-6
D: TRBD1
V: TRBV5-1

CDR3: CASSQDPQFNQPQHF
DNA: TGCGCCAGCAGCCAAGATCCACAGTTCAATCAGCCCCAGCATTTT
size: few
J: TRBJ1-5
D: NA
V: TRBV4-1

CDR3: CASSEGVAEAFF
DNA: TGTGCCAGCAGTGAAGGGGTGGCTGAAGCTTTCTTT
size: NA
J: TRBJ1-1
D: NA
V: TRBV2

CDR3: CASSLGFGNTIYF
DNA: TGCGCCAGCAGCTTGGGTTTTGGAAACACCATATATTTT
size: NA
J: TRBJ1-3
D: NA
V: TRBV5-1

CDR3: CASSLAYQDTEAFF
DNA: TGTGCCAGCAGCTTAGCGTACCAAGACACTGAAGCTTTCTTT
size: NA
J: TRBJ1-1
D: NA
V: TRBV7-8